The text below deals with one T cell receptor (beta chain). Its antigen remains undetermined. Base qualities are not provided; no much larger clone lies one nucleotide away. The data were obtained in a study of T cell repertoires in cytomegalovirus infection (dated by TCRdb to the late 2010s). Some background on the complete study: The HLA type of each donor mattered for the analysis, because public TCR beta signatures pointed to carriage of CMV infection along with the matching HLA type. Results and caveats for the whole study, not just this receptor: In both this cohort and an independent roughly 400-donor cohort, the cumulative frequency of public TCR beta family members distinguished carriers of CMV infection plus the relevant HLA type. In the ex vivo response, HLA-C-restricted CMV-specific TCR beta clonotypes were dominant, and in two of eight donors the single most frequent clonotype came from this HLA-C-restricted group.

The listed sequencing device is Illumina HiSeq 1500. Clones were called with MiXCR by TCRdb after fastp trimmed the public reads at Q25, and only in-frame beta chains were retained. All rows with the same CDR3 protein become a single entry with the most common DNA and genes. Present in this sample are roughly 320,000 distinct CDR3 sequences, approximately 9.5% of which were seen just once. 3.5% to 4.5% of the sample is taken by the ten largest. Trimming takes 1 base off V and 1 base off J; junction bases not matched to a gene: 9. The germline V gene encodes CDR1 SGHTA and CDR2 FQGNSA. The cysteine opens and the phenylalanine closes a CDR3 of 18 amino acids. The kept DNA is CDR3 alone, 54 bases in frame from the first base.

Material for sequencing was PBMCs. The source of this sequence is a human donor in good health (CMV status not recorded). Some clones in this sample may be carry-over from other donors' samples. Here the chain combines TRBV7-2 and TRBJ2-7; TRBD2 lines up with 11 middle nucleotides. The nucleotides read TGTGCCAGCAGCTTAGGAATTAGCGGGAGGGGGTTATCCTACGAGCAGTACTTC. This gives the protein CASSLGISGRGLSYEQYF.